The 12 T cell receptor beta chains presented below share a single source sample, sequenced in a study of blood T cell repertoires in COVID-19. Profiling relied on immunoSEQ multiplex PCR, and the TCRdb table lists in-frame clones only, not all of them. The data hold approximately 480,000 clones, with about nine tenths observed a single time. The sequencing sample was made of PBMCs or T cells enriched from blood (not recorded which). These receptors originate from a woman aged 18 to 35 who had recovered from COVID-19.

CDR3 in DNA: TGTGCCTCCAACCGGGGGGATCAGCCCCAGCATTTT. This sequence encodes CASNRGDQPQHF. The chain recombines TRBV19 with TRBJ1-5; maybe TRBD1 (5 bases). Deletions cut 11 bases from V and 5 bases from J, with 13 bases between. The CDR3 sequence is 12 residues long. The germline V gene has CDR1 LNHDA and CDR2 SQIVND (reference sequence).

The V call is TRBV6-5, the J call TRBJ1-1; 11 nucleotides align to TRBD1. Germline V gene data show CDR1 as MNHEY and CDR2 as SVGAGI. This CDR3 is 15 amino acids long. The ends lost 6 bases at V and 7 bases at J; junction bases unmatched: 10. In DNA, the CDR3 is TGTGCCAGCAGGCACGGACAGGGGGCGTTAGGTGAAGCTTTCTTT. This gives the protein CASRHGQGALGEAFF.

The chain has TRBV5-1 and TRBJ1-2; D perhaps matches TRBD1 (6 bases). The V gene lost 2 bases and the J gene lost 3 bases, with 14 bases spanning the gap. This CDR3 spans 15 amino acids. CDR1 SGHRS and CDR2 YFSETQ come from the germline V gene. As DNA, the CDR3 is TGCGCCAGCAGCTTCCAGCAGGGGTACGACTATGGCTACACCTTC. Translating it yields CASSFQQGYDYGYTF.

The chain joins TRBV5-6 to TRBJ2-3; the match to TRBD1 covers 8 bases. After removal of 7 bases from V and 3 bases from J, the junction contained 16 bases not matched to a gene. CDR3 size: 17 residues. Germline V lookup: CDR1 SGHDT, CDR2 YYEEEE. CDR3 DNA sequence: TGTGCCAGCTTACACTCCCCAGGGACAGGCGTAACAGATACGCAGTATTTT. It codes for CASLHSPGTGVTDTQYF.

The genes are TRBV12-3 or TRBV12-4 and TRBJ2-1; D unresolved. V was trimmed by 0 bases and J by 2 bases, leaving 2 bases between them. The CDR3 is 13 residues long. CDR3 residues: CASSLATYNEQFF. In DNA, the CDR3 is TGTGCCAGCAGTTTAGCTACCTACAATGAGCAGTTCTTC.

This chain uses TRBV14 with TRBJ2-2; 9 bases fit TRBD1. Losses at the gene ends were 4 bases for V and 6 bases for J; bases not matched to a gene: 0. The germline V gene encodes CDR1 SGHDN and CDR2 FVKESK. The CDR3 runs 13 residues. DNA for the CDR3: TGTGCCAGCAGCCGACAGGGGGCCGGGGAGCTGTTTTTT. It specifies CASSRQGAGELFF.

This chain connects TRBV15 to TRBJ2-1; weak D call: TRBD2 (5 bases). This CDR3 comprises 15 residues. V lost 3 bases, J lost 6 bases, and 15 bases lay in between. Germline V gives CDR1 LNHNV, CDR2 YYDKDF (reference sequence). CDR3 sequence: CATSSGIGLSNEQFF. The CDR3 DNA follows: TGTGCCACCAGCAGTGGAATCGGACTTTCCAATGAGCAGTTCTTC.

This chain joins TRBV6-5 and TRBJ1-1, with TRBD1 matching 8 bases. CDR3 length: 13 residues. V lost 6 bases, J lost 4 bases, and 4 bases stayed unmatched. From germline, CDR1 is MNHEY and CDR2 SVGAGI. CDR3 DNA sequence: TGTGCCAGCAGGGACAGGGTTGGCACTGAAGCTTTCTTT. Its translation is CASRDRVGTEAFF.

The CDR3 sequence: CASSLRRYQPQHF. For the CDR3, the DNA is TGTGCCAGCAGTTTAAGGAGATATCAGCCCCAGCATTTT. J is TRBJ1-5 and V is TRBV12-3 or TRBV12-4; no reliable D call. V lost 2 bases and J lost 5, with 7 bases in between. This CDR3 is built from 13 residues.

This clone was seen more than once but under ten times. The J gene is TRBJ2-7, the V gene TRBV6-1, with D perhaps TRBD2 (6 bases). CDR3 length equals 15 residues. Trimming removed 2 bases at V and 1 base at J, with 12 bases between. The germline gives CDR1 MNHNS, CDR2 SASEGT. CDR3 DNA sequence: TGTGCCAGCAGTGAACCGGGACTTCTTTCCTACGAGCAGTACTTC. Translating it yields CASSEPGLLSYEQYF.

Details on this clone: This specimen includes other DNA sequences encoding the same CDR3. This chain connects TRBV7-9 to TRBJ1-1; no clear D. Per germline, CDR1 SEHNR and CDR2 FQNEAQ (reference sequence). The CDR3 sequence is 13 residues long. V was shortened by 2 bases and J by 1 base, with 5 bases between the two germline ends. CDR3 DNA sequence: TGTGCCAGCAGCTTACAGGCGAACACTGAAGCTTTCTTT. Amino acids: CASSLQANTEAFF.

The chain employs TRBV7-9 and TRBJ1-2, with unresolved D. The CDR3 has 15 amino acids. Germline lookup yields CDR1 SEHNR and CDR2 FQNEAQ (reference sequence). Trimming left V 5 bases short and J 6 bases short, with 19 bases between. CDR3 region: CASSLLSGSPDGYTF. Written as DNA, the CDR3 is TGTGCCAGCAGCCTCCTCTCGGGGAGTCCGGATGGCTACACCTTC.